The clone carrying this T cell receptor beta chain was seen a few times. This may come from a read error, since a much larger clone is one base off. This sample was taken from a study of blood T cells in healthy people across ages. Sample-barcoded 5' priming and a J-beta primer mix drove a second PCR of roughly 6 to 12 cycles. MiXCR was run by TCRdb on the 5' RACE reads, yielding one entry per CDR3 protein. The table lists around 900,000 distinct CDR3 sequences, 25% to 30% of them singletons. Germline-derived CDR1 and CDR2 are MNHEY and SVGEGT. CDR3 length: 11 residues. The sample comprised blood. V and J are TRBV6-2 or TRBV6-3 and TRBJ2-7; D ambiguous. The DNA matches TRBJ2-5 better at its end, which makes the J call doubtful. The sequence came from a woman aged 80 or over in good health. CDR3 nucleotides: TGTGCCAGCAGTTATCCCCAGACCCAGTACTTC. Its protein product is CASSYPQTQYF.